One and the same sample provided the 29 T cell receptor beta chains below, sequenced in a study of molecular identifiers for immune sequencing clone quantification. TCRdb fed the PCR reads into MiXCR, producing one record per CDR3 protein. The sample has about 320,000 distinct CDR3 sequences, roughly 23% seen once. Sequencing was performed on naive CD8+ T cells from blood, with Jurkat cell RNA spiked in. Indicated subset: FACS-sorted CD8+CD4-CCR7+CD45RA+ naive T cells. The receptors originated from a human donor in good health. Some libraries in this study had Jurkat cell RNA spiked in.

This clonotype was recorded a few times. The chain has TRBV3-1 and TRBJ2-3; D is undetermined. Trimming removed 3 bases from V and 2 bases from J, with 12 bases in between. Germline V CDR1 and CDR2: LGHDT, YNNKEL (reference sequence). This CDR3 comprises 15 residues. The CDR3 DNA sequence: TGTGCCAGCAGCCAGTTGAGTCCATCCACAGATACGCAGTATTTT. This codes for CASSQLSPSTDTQYF.

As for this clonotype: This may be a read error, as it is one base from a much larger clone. The CDR3 sequence is CASRTQQDPGSRETKYF. CDR3 nucleotide sequence: TGTGCCAGCAGAACCCAACAAGACCCCGGTTCCCGAGAGACCAAGTACTTC. The chain is built from TRBV28 and TRBJ2-5, with unresolved D. This CDR3 comprises 17 residues. The V gene's germline CDR1 is MDHEN and CDR2 SYDVKM.

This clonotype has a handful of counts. CDR3 sequence (DNA): TGCGCCAGCCCTCGGACAAGGAAAGGTGAAAAACTGTTTTTT. As protein: CASPRTRKGEKLFF. This rearrangement joins TRBV23-1 to TRBJ1-4, with a possible D match to TRBD1 (5 bases). TRBV23-1 is reported as an ORF; its role is uncertain. The CDR3 has 14 amino acids. V was trimmed by 8 bases and J by 7 bases, leaving 17 bases between them.

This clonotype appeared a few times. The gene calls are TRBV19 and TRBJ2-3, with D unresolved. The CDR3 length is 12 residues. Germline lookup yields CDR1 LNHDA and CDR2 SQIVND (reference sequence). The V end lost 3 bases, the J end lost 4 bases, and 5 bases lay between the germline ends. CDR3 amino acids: CASSISPDTQYF. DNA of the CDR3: TGTGCCAGTAGTATCTCCCCAGATACGCAGTATTTT. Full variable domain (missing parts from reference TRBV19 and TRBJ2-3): DGGITQSPKYLFRKEGQNVTLSCEQNLNHDAMYWYRQDPGQGLRLIYYSQIVNDFQKGDIAEGYSVSREKKESFPLTVTSAQKNPTAFYLCASSISPDTQYFGPGTRLTVL.

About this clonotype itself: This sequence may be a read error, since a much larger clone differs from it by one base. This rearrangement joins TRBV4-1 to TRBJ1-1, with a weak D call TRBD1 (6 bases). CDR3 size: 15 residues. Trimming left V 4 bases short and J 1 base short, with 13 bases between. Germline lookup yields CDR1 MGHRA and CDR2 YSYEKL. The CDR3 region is CASSPVGGPNTEAFF. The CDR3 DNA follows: TGCGCCAGCAGCCCAGTGGGGGGCCCGAACACTGAAGCTTTCTTT.

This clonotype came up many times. In DNA form, the CDR3 reads TGTGCCAGCAGCTTGGGATTGAACACTGAAGCTTTCTTT. It is translated as CASSLGLNTEAFF. The chain couples TRBV12-3 or TRBV12-4 to TRBJ1-1, with D uncertain. Trimming shortened V by 6 bases and J by 0 bases, and 8 bases separated the two germline ends. The CDR3 runs 13 residues.

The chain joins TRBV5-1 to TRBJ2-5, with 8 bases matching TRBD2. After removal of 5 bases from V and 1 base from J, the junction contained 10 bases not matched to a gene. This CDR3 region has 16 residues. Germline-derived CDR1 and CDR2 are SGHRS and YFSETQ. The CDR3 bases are TGCGCCAGCAGTACAACGGGACTAGGCATCCAAGAGACCCAGTACTTC. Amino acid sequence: CASSTTGLGIQETQYF.

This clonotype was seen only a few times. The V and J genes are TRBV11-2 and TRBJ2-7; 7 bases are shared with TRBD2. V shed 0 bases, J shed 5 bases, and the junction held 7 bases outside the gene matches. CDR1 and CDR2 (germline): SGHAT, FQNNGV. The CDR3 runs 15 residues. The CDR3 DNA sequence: TGTGCCAGCAGCTTAGATCTACGCCTAGCGGACGAGCAGTACTTC. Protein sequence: CASSLDLRLADEQYF.

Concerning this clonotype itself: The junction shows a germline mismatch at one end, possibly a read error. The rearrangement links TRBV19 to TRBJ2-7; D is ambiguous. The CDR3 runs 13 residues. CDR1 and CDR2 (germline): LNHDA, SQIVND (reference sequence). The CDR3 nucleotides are TGTGCCAGTAGTATAGATCCCCGGAACAAGCAATACTTC. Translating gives CASSIDPRNKQYF.

Here the CDR3 reads CASSLGQGLGEQYF. CDR3 coding DNA: TGTGCCAGCAGTTTAGGGCAGGGGTTGGGGGAGCAGTACTTC. V is TRBV27 and J is TRBJ2-7, with D possibly being TRBD1 (6 bases). The CDR3 is 14 amino acids. The germline CDR1 and CDR2 sequences are MNHEY and SMNVEV (reference sequence). Trimming left V 2 bases short and J 7 bases short, with 15 bases between.

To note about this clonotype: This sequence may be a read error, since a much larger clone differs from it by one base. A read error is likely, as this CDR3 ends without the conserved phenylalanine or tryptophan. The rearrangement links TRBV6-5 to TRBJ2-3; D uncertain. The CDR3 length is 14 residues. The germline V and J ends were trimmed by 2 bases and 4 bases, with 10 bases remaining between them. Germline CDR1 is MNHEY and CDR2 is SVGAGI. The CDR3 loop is CASSYGRRPDTQYL. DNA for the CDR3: TGTGCCAGCAGTTACGGTCGTCGGCCAGATACGCAGTATCTT.

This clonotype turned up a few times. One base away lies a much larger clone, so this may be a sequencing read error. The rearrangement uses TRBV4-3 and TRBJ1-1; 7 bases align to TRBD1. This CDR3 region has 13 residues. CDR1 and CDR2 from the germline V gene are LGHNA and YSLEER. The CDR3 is CASRGQPNTGAFF. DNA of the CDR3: TGCGCCAGCAGGGGACAGCCGAACACTGGAGCTTTCTTT.

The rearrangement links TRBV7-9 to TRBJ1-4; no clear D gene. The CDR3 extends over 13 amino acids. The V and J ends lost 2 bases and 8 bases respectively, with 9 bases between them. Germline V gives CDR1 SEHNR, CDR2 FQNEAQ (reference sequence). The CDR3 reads CASSLLGKEKLFF. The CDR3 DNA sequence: TGTGCCAGCAGCTTATTGGGGAAAGAAAAACTGTTTTTT.

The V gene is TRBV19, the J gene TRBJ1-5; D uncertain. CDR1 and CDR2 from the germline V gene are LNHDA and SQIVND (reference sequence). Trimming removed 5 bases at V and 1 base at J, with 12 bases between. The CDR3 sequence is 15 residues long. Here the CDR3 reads CASSFGRRSNQPQHF. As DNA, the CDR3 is TGTGCCAGTAGTTTTGGACGGCGGAGCAATCAGCCCCAGCATTTT.

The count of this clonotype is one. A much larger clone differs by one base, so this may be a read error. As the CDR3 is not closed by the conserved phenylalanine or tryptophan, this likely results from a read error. CDR3 amino acids: CASSQTGGFDNEQFL. The CDR3 region has the DNA TGTGCCAGCAGCCAAACAGGGGGCTTCGACAATGAGCAGTTCCTC. The gene calls are TRBV11-2 and TRBJ2-1, with 9 nucleotides matching TRBD1. The V segment lost 5 bases and the J segment 5 bases; nucleotides outside the gene matches: 7. Germline CDR1 and CDR2: SGHAT and FQNNGV. This CDR3 is 15 amino acids long.

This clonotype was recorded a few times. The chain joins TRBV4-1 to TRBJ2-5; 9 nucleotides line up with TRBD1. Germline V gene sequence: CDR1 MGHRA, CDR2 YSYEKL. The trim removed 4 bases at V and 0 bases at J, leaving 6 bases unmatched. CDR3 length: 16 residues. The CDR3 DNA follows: TGCGCCAGCAGCCTCGGACAGGGGCAGTACCAAGAGACCCAGTACTTC. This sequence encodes CASSLGQGQYQETQYF.

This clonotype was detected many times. Here the CDR3 DNA reads TGTGCCAGCAGCTTAGTCTGGCTAGCGGGGGAGGATGAGCAGTTCTTC. Translating gives CASSLVWLAGEDEQFF. The chain uses TRBV7-8 and TRBJ2-1; 10 positions agree with TRBD2. Germline values: CDR1 SGHVS, CDR2 FQNEAQ. The CDR3 is 16 amino acids. J lost 8 bases, V lost 1 base, and 8 bases had no gene match.

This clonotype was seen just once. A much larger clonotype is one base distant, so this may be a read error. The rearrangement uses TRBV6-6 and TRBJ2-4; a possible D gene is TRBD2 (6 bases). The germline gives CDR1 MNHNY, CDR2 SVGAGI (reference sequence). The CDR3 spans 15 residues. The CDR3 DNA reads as TGTGCCAGCATTGGGGAGGAATTAGCCGAAAACATTCAGTACTTC. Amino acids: CASIGEELAENIQYF.

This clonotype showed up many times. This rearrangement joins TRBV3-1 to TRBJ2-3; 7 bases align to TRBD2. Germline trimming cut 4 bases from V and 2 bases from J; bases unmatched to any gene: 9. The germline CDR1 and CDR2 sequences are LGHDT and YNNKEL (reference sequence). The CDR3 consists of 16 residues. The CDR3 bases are TGTGCCAGCAGCCCGCTCGCGGGAGACATCACAGATACGCAGTATTTT. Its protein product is CASSPLAGDITDTQYF.

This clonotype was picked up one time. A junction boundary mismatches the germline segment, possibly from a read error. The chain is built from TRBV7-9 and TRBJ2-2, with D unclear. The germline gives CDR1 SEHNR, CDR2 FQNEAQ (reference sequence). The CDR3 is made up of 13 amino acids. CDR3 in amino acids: CASSPRNAGELFF. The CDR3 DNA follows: TGTGCCAGCAGCCCGAGGAACGCCGGGGAGCTGTTTTTT.

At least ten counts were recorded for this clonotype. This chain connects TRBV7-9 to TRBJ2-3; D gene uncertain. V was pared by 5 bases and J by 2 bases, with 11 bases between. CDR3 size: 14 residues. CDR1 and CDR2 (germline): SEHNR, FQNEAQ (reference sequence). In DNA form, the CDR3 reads TGTGCCAGCAGCACCCGCAGCGACACAGATACGCAGTATTTT. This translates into CASSTRSDTDTQYF. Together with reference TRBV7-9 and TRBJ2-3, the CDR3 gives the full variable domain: DTGVSQNPRHKITKRGQNVTFRCDPISEHNRLYWYRQTLGQGPEFLTYFQNEAQLEKSRLLSDRFSAERPKGSFSTLEIQRTEQGDSAMYLCASSTRSDTDTQYFGPGTRLTVL.

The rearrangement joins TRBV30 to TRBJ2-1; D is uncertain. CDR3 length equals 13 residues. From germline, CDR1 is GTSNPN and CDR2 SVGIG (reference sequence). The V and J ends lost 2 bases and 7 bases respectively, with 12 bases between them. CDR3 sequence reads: CAWSTLPANEQFF. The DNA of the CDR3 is TGTGCCTGGAGTACTTTGCCGGCTAATGAGCAGTTCTTC. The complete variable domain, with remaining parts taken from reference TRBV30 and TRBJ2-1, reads SQTIHQWPATLVQPVGSPLSLECTVEGTSNPNLYWYRQAAGRGLQLLFYSVGIGQISSEVPQNLSASRPQDRQFILSSKKLLLSDSGFYLCAWSTLPANEQFFGPGTRLTVL.

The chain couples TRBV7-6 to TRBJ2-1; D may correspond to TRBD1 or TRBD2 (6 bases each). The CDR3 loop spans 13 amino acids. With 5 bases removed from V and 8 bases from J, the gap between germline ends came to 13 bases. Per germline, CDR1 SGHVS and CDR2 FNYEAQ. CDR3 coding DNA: TGTGCCAGCAGCAGTGGGGGGCCCGATGAGCAGTTCTTC. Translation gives CASSSGGPDEQFF.

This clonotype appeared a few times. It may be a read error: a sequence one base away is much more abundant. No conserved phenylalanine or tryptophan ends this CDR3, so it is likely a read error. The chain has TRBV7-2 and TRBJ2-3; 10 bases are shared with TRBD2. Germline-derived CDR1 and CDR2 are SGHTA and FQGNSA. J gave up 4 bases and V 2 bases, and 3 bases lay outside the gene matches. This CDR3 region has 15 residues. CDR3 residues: CASSLQRGGPDTQYS. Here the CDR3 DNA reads TGTGCCAGCAGCTTACAGCGGGGGGGCCCAGATACGCAGTATTCT.

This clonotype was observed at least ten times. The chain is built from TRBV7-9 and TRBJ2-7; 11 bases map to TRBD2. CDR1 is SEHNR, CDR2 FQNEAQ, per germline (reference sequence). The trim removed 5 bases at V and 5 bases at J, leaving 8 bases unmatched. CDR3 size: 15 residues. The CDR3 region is CASSPRLAGSDEQYF. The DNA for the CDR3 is TGTGCCAGCAGCCCGAGACTAGCGGGATCCGACGAGCAGTACTTC. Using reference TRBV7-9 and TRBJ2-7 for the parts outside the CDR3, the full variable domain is DTGVSQNPRHKITKRGQNVTFRCDPISEHNRLYWYRQTLGQGPEFLTYFQNEAQLEKSRLLSDRFSAERPKGSFSTLEIQRTEQGDSAMYLCASSPRLAGSDEQYFGPGTRLTVT.

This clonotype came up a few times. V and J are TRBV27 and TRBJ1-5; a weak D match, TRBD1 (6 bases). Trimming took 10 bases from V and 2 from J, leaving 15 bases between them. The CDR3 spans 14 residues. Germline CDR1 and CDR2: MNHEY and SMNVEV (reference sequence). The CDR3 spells CATREAGGNQPQHF. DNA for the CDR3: TGTGCCACCAGAGAGGCAGGGGGCAATCAGCCCCAGCATTTT.

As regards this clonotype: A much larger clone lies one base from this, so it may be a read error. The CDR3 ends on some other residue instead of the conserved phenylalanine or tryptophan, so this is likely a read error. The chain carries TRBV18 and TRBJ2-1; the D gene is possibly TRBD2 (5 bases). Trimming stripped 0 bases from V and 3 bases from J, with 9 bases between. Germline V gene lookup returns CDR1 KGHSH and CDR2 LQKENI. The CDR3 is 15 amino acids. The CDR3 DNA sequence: TGTGCCAGCTCACCACCGGAGGACCGCTACAATGAGCAGTTCTCC. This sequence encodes CASSPPEDRYNEQFS.

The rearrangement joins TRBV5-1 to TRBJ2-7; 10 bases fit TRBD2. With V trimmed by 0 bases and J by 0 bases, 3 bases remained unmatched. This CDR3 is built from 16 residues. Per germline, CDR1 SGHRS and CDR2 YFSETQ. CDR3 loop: CASSLGASGSSYEQYF. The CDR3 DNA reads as TGCGCCAGCAGCTTGGGGGCTAGCGGGAGCTCCTACGAGCAGTACTTC. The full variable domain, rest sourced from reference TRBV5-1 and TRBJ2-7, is KAGVTQTPRYLIKTRGQQVTLSCSPISGHRSVSWYQQTPGQGLQFLFEYFSETQRNKGNFPGRFSGRQFSNSRSEMNVSTLELGDSALYLCASSLGASGSSYEQYFGPGTRLTVT.

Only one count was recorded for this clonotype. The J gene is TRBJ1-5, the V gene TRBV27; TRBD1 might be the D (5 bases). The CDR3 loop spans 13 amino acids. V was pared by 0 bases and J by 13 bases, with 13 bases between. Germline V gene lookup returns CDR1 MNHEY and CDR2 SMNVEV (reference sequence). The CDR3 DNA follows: TGTGCCAGCAGTTTATCGCCCAGGGCCGGTCAGCATTTT. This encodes CASSLSPRAGQHF.